The rows below give T cell receptor beta chains drawn from one sample of a study of T-cell reconstitution after alpha-beta-depleted transplantation in children. A single record per CDR3 protein comes from TCRdb applying MiXCR to the PCR reads. The table includes 750,000 to 950,000 distinct CDR3 sequences, around 17% detected once. Sequenced material: PBMCs, mostly from graft donor cells, taken 360 days after TCRalphabeta/CD19-depleted stem cell transplant. These receptors came from a male patient between 5 and 17 years old who had a stem cell transplant for acute lymphoblastic leukemia, so the T cells may come from the graft donor. CDR3s include the opening cysteine and the closing phenylalanine or tryptophan. The D gene is left open where the match is weak. The listing skips clone size in some rows; elsewhere it reads once, few, many or a size class.

clone size,J gene,V gene,D gene,CDR3 DNA,CDR3 protein
few,TRBJ1-2,TRBV18,TRBD1,TGTGCCAGCTCATCAGCGGACAGGGCCTCTAACTATGGCTACACCTTC,CASSSADRASNYGYTF
few,TRBJ1-6,TRBV10-3,TRBD1,TGTGCCATCGAAGGACAGGCGGGTTCGCCCCTCCACTTT,CAIEGQAGSPLHF
few,TRBJ2-7,TRBV5-1,.,TGCGCCAGCAGCCAGTGGACCGGCCCCTACGAGCAGTACTTC,CASSQWTGPYEQYF
.,TRBJ2-5,TRBV15,.,TGTGCCACCAGCAGAGATAGGGGTCCCGAGACCCAGTACTTC,CATSRDRGPETQYF
few,TRBJ2-7,TRBV13,.,TGTGCCAGCAGCCTAGCTGGGAGAGAAGAGCAGTACTTC,CASSLAGREEQYF
.,TRBJ2-1,TRBV9,TRBD2,TGTGCCAGCACCCTGACTAGCGGGCCGTACAATGAGCAGTTCTTC,CASTLTSGPYNEQFF
few,TRBJ1-5,TRBV5-4,.,TGTGCCAGCAGCTTGGGAGCGGGGGAAAGAGGCAATCAGCCCCAGCATTTT,CASSLGAGERGNQPQHF
many,TRBJ2-1,TRBV7-9,.,TGTGCCAGCAGCAAATATGGTGAGCAGTTCTTC,CASSKYGEQFF
.,TRBJ2-3,TRBV6-1,TRBD2,TGTGCCGGAGCCGGGACTAGCGGTCTCTCAGATACGCAGTATTTT,CAGAGTSGLSDTQYF
.,TRBJ2-7,TRBV4-1,.,TGCGCCAGCAGCCAAGGGAGGTCCAGCAGAGCCTACGAGCAGTACTTC,CASSQGRSSRAYEQYF
.,TRBJ2-7,TRBV10-3,TRBD2,TGTGCCATCAGTGGGACAGTGCGGGGGGGCGAGCAGTACTTC,CAISGTVRGGEQYF
few,TRBJ1-5,TRBV12-3/TRBV12-4,TRBD1,TGTGCCAGCAGGAAAGGGACAGGGCTCGATCAGCCCCAGCATTTT,CASRKGTGLDQPQHF
few,TRBJ2-7,TRBV2,.,TGTGCCAGCAGTGAAGCAGGAGTCTACTACGAGCAGTACTTC,CASSEAGVYYEQYF
few,TRBJ1-1,TRBV7-6,TRBD1,TGTGCCAGCAGCCGAACAGGGGCTGAAGCTTTCTTT,CASSRTGAEAFF
.,TRBJ2-7,TRBV11-2,.,TGTGCCAGCAGCTTAGTAGGGATACGCTCCTACGAGCAGTACTTC,CASSLVGIRSYEQYF
few,TRBJ1-1,TRBV12-3/TRBV12-4,.,TGTGCCAGCAGTCCTCGGGTTGGGACCACTGAAGCTTTCTTT,CASSPRVGTTEAFF
.,TRBJ2-7,TRBV12-3/TRBV12-4,TRBD2,TGTGCCAGCACCCGGGCGTCTAGCGGGTCCTACGAGCAGTACTTC,CASTRASSGSYEQYF
few,TRBJ2-7,TRBV20-1,.,TGCAGTGCTAGAACCTTTAGCTCCTACGAGCAGTACTTC,CSARTFSSYEQYF
.,TRBJ1-6,TRBV27,TRBD1,TGTGCCAGCAGTCGTGGGACAGGGAGGCTAAGCGGGTATTCACCCCTCCACTTT,CASSRGTGRLSGYSPLHF
few,TRBJ2-7,TRBV2,.,TGTGCCAGCAGTGACGAGATAACCGGCTACGAGCAGTACTTC,CASSDEITGYEQYF
.,TRBJ2-5,TRBV11-1,TRBD2,TGTGCCAGCAGCTTAGTTGGCGGGAGGGCCGGGGAGACCCAGTACTTC,CASSLVGGRAGETQYF
.,TRBJ2-1,TRBV12-5,.,TGTGCTAGTGGTTTGGTTCTGTCGGGAGCAGGGAATGAGCAGTTCTTC,CASGLVLSGAGNEQFF
.,TRBJ2-1,TRBV30,.,TGTGCCTGCGGGTCTACCTACAATGAGCAGTTCTTC,CACGSTYNEQFF
.,TRBJ2-7,TRBV5-1,.,TGCGCCAGCAGCTCGGGACACGGTGTCTACGAGCAGTACTTC,CASSSGHGVYEQYF
.,TRBJ2-7,TRBV11-2,.,TGTGCCAGCAGCGCCCAGACGGGGAGCTCCTACGAGCAGTACTTC,CASSAQTGSSYEQYF
.,TRBJ2-5,TRBV5-1,.,TGCGCCAGCAGCAAAGCCCAGGGAACCCAGTACTTC,CASSKAQGTQYF
.,TRBJ2-2,TRBV12-3/TRBV12-4,TRBD1,TGTGCCAGCAGCCGTGGGCGGGACAGGGTGAACACCGGGGAGCTGTTTTTT,CASSRGRDRVNTGELFF
few,TRBJ2-7,TRBV25-1,TRBD1,TGTGCCAGCAGTGAATTGGCGGACAGGGGCTACGAGCAGTACTTC,CASSELADRGYEQYF
many,TRBJ2-7,TRBV5-1,.,TGCGCCAGCAGTCAACACTACGAGCAGTACTTC,CASSQHYEQYF
.,TRBJ2-6,TRBV4-1,TRBD1,TGCGCCAGCAGGACAGGACAGGATGTCTCTGGGGCCAACGTCCTGACTTTC,CASRTGQDVSGANVLTF
many,TRBJ2-7,TRBV5-1,TRBD2,TGCGCCAGGAATACTAGCGGTGGCTACGAGCAGTACTTC,CARNTSGGYEQYF
.,TRBJ2-1,TRBV5-1,TRBD2,TGCGCCAGCAGCTTGGCGAGAGCGGGAGTCAAGAATGAGCAGTTCTTC,CASSLARAGVKNEQFF
.,TRBJ2-7,TRBV2,TRBD2,TGTGCCAGCAGGAGGACTAGCCACGAGCAGTACTTC,CASRRTSHEQYF
few,TRBJ1-6,TRBV12-3/TRBV12-4,.,TGTGCCAGCAGTTTGGGACCAACTTCACCCCTCCACTTT,CASSLGPTSPLHF
few,TRBJ2-1,TRBV7-9,.,TGTGCCAGCAGCTTGGTACTTTCCAATGACAATGAGCAGTTCTTC,CASSLVLSNDNEQFF
few,TRBJ2-3,TRBV20-1,TRBD2,TGCAGTGCTAGCGCACCTAGCGGGAGCCCAGATACGCAGTATTTT,CSASAPSGSPDTQYF
few,TRBJ2-1,TRBV10-3,.,TGTGCCATCAGTGAAGAGGACAGCTCCTACAATGAGCAGTTCTTC,CAISEEDSSYNEQFF
many,TRBJ2-6,TRBV9,.,TGTGCCAGCAGCGTCAGGTATGGGGCCAACGTCCTGACTTTC,CASSVRYGANVLTF
many,TRBJ2-2,TRBV7-7,TRBD1,TGTGCCAGCAGCTTGACAGGGTCCGGGGAGCTGTTTTTT,CASSLTGSGELFF
few,TRBJ2-7,TRBV5-1,.,TGCGCCAGCAGCTTGGTCGTCGTAGGCGAGCAGTACTTC,CASSLVVVGEQYF
.,TRBJ2-3,TRBV20-1,.,TGCAGTGCTAACCCCAAAGGACAGAACACAGATACGCAGTATTTT,CSANPKGQNTDTQYF
.,TRBJ2-5,TRBV5-1,.,TGCGCCAGCAGCTTGAGGAACAGGGAACAAGAGACCCAGTACTTC,CASSLRNREQETQYF
once,TRBJ1-4,TRBV7-3,.,TGTGCCAGCAGCCCGCACCCGGCGTCTGCAACTAATGAAAAACTGTTTTTT,CASSPHPASATNEKLFF
.,TRBJ2-6,TRBV4-1,TRBD1,TGCGCCAGCAGCCAAGGCCCGGGACAGCGCTCTGGGGCCAACGTCCTGACTTTC,CASSQGPGQRSGANVLTF
few,TRBJ1-5,TRBV20-1,.,TGCAGTGGCAGGCACGGCAATCAGCCCCAGCATTTT,CSGRHGNQPQHF
once,TRBJ2-6,TRBV5-1,TRBD2,TGCGCCAGCAGCTTGGCCGGCCGGGGGGAGGGCCTACTTGGGGCCAACGTCCTGACTTTC,CASSLAGRGEGLLGANVLTF
few,TRBJ2-2,TRBV2,.,TGTGCCAGCAGGCAGGTTCAGAACACCGGGGAGCTGTTTTTT,CASRQVQNTGELFF
few,TRBJ2-4,TRBV4-1,.,TGCGCCAGCAGCCAAGAGAGGCAGAAACTCTTAGCCAAAAACATTCAGTACTTC,CASSQERQKLLAKNIQYF
many,TRBJ2-7,TRBV2,TRBD1,TGTGCCAGCATGGGACAGCAATTCTACGAGCAGTACTTC,CASMGQQFYEQYF
.,TRBJ1-5,TRBV24-1,.,TGTGCCACCAGTGATTCACGGGGCCATCAGCCCCAGCATTTT,CATSDSRGHQPQHF
.,TRBJ1-2,TRBV5-1,TRBD1,TGCGCCAGCAATGGGGGACAGCGTAACTATGGCTACACCTTC,CASNGGQRNYGYTF
few,TRBJ1-2,TRBV6-5,.,TGTGCGGTGGTGCACCCCTATGGCTACACCTTC,CAVVHPYGYTF